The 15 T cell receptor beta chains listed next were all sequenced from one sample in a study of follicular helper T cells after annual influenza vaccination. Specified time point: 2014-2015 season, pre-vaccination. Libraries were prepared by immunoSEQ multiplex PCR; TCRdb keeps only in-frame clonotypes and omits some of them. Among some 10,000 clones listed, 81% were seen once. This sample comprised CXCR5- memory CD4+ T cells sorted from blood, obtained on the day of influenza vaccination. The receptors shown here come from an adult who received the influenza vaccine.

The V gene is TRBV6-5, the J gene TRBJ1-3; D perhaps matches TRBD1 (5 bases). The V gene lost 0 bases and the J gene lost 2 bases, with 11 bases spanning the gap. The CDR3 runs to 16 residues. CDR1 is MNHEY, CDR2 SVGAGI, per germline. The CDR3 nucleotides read TGTGCCAGCAGTTACTCAGGGACGGCAACTGGAAACACCATATATTTT. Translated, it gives CASSYSGTATGNTIYF.

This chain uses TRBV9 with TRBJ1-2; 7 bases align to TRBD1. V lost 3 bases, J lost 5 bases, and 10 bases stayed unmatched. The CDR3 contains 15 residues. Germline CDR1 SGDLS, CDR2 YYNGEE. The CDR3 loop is CASSAYPGTEYGYTF. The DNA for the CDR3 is TGTGCCAGCAGCGCTTACCCCGGGACAGAGTATGGCTACACCTTC.

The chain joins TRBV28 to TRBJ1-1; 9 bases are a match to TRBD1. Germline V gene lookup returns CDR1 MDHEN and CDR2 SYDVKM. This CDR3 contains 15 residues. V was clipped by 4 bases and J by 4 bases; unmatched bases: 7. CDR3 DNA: TGTGCCAGCAGTTCCCATGGACAGGGGACCACTGAAGCTTTCTTT. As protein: CASSSHGQGTTEAFF.

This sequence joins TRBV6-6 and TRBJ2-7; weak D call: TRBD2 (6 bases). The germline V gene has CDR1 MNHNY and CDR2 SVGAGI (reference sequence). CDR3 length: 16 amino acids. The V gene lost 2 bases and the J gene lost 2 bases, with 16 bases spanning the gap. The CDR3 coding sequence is TGTGCCAGCAGTTACGGGGGGAGCGCTACTACCTACGAGCAGTACTTC. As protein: CASSYGGSATTYEQYF.

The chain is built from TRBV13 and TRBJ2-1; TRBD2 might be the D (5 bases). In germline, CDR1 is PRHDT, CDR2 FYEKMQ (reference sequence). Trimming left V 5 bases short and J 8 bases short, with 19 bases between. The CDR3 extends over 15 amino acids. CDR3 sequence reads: CASSPRGAVPHEQFF. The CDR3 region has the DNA TGTGCCAGCAGCCCTCGGGGAGCGGTTCCTCATGAGCAGTTCTTC.

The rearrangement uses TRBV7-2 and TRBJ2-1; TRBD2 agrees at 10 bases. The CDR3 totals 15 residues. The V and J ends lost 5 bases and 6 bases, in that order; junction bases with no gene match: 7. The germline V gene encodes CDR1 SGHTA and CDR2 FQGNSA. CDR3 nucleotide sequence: TGTGCCAGCAGCCCTATTAGCGGGGGGCTCAATGAGCAGTTCTTC. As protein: CASSPISGGLNEQFF. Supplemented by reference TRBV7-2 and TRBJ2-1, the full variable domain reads GAGVSQSPSNKVTEKGKDVELRCDPISGHTALYWYRQSLGQGLEFLIYFQGNSAPDKSGLPSDRFSAERTGGSVSTLTIQRTQQEDSAVYLCASSPISGGLNEQFFGPGTRLTVL.

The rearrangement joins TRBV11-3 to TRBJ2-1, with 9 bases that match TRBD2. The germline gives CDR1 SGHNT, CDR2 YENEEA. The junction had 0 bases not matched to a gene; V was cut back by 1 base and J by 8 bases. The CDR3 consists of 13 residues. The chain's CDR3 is CASSLGGGDEQFF. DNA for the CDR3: TGTGCCAGCAGCTTAGGCGGGGGGGATGAGCAGTTCTTC.

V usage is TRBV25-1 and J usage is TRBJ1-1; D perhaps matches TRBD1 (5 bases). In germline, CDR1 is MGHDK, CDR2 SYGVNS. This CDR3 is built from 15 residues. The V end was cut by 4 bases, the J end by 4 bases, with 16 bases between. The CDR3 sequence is CASSAEARGRTEAFF. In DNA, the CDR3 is TGTGCCAGCAGTGCCGAGGCAAGGGGTCGCACTGAAGCTTTCTTT.

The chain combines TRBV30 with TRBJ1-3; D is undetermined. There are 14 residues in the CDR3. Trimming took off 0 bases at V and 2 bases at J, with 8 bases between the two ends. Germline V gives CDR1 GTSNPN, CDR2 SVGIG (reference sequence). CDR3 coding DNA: TGTGCCTGGAGTGTAAGGTCTACTGGAAACACCATATATTTT. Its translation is CAWSVRSTGNTIYF.

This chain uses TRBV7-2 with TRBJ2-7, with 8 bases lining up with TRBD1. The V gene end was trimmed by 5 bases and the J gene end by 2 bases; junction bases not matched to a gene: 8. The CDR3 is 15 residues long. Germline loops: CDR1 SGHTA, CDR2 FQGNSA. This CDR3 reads CASSPRSGQAYEQYF. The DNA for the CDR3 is TGTGCCAGCAGCCCACGATCGGGACAGGCCTACGAGCAGTACTTC.

In DNA form, the CDR3 reads TGTGCCAGCAGTCCGGGACAGGGGCCGGGATCACCCCTCCACTTT. It codes for CASSPGQGPGSPLHF. The rearrangement joins TRBV28 to TRBJ1-6, with TRBD1 matching over 10 bases. This CDR3 has 15 amino acids. The germline gives CDR1 MDHEN, CDR2 SYDVKM. V gave up 5 bases and J gave up 10 bases; unmatched junction bases: 8. Full variable domain (remainder filled in from reference TRBV28 and TRBJ1-6): DVKVTQSSRYLVKRTGEKVFLECVQDMDHENMFWYRQDPGLGLRLIYFSYDVKMKEKGDIPEGYSVSREKKERFSLILESASTNQTSMYLCASSPGQGPGSPLHFGNGTRLTVT.

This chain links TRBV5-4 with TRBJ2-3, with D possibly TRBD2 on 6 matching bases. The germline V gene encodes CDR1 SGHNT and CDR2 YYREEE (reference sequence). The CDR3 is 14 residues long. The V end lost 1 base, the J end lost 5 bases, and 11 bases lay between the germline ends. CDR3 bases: TGTGCCAGCAGCTTGCCCGGGGGTGGAGATACGCAGTATTTT. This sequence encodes CASSLPGGGDTQYF.

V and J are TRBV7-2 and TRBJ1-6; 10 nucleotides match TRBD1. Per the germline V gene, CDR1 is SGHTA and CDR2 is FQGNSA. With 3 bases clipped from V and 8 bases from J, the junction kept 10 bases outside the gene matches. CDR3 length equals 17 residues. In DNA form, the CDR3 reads TGTGCCAGCAGCTTCACGGTGGGACAGGGGAAGGATTCACCCCTCCACTTT. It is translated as CASSFTVGQGKDSPLHF.

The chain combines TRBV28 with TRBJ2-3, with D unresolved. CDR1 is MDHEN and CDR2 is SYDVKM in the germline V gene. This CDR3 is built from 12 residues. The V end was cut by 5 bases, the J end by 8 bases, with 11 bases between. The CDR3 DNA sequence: TGTGCCAGCAGTCCACCCCGGAGTACGCAGTATTTT. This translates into CASSPPRSTQYF.

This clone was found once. The CDR3 DNA reads TGCAGCGTTGAGCCCCCCGGGACCTACAATGAGCAGTTCTTC. It translates to CSVEPPGTYNEQFF. The chain carries TRBV29-1 and TRBJ2-1, with D tentatively TRBD2 (5 bases). The germline V gene encodes CDR1 SQVTM and CDR2 ANQGSEA. The CDR3 has 14 amino acids. Trimming stripped 3 bases from V and 2 bases from J, with 11 bases between.